One sample yielded the 10 T cell receptor beta chains listed below, sequenced in a study of cytomegalovirus exposure and HLA in healthy donors. Primers: 60 Vbeta forward and 13 Jbeta reverse. Data came from immunoSEQ multiplex PCR; TCRdb stores just in-frame clones and leaves some out. The sample gives fewer than 65,000 clones, over 80% of which show up once; 1.5% to 2% is in the top ten. The sequenced sample consisted of PBMCs. All receptors come from a man between 25 and 39 years old in good health and CMV-seronegative.

This clone was counted only a few times. The CDR3 region has the DNA TGTGCCAGCTCACCAGTAGGGGGCTCCAGCGAGCAGTACTTC. Amino acid sequence: CASSPVGGSSEQYF. The chain recombines TRBV18 with TRBJ2-7, with TRBD1 matching over 7 bases. Germline V lookup: CDR1 KGHSH, CDR2 LQKENI. CDR3 size: 14 residues. The ends lost 2 bases at V and 6 bases at J; junction bases unmatched: 7.

The chain is built from TRBV11-3 and TRBJ1-1, with a weak D call TRBD1 (6 bases). The V end lost 5 bases, the J end lost 0 bases, and 13 bases lay between the germline ends. The length of the CDR3 is 15 residues. In germline, CDR1 is SGHNT, CDR2 YENEEA. The CDR3, as DNA: TGTGCCAGCAGCCCCCCAGACAGGTTGAACACTGAAGCTTTCTTT. Its translation is CASSPPDRLNTEAFF. Full variable domain (remainder filled in from reference TRBV11-3 and TRBJ1-1): EAGVVQSPRYKIIEKKQPVAFWCNPISGHNTLYWYLQNLGQGPELLIRYENEEAVDDSQLPKDRFSAERLKGVDSTLKIQPAELGDSAVYLCASSPPDRLNTEAFFGQGTRLTVV.

The chain uses TRBV4-1 and TRBJ2-2; D not resolved. The CDR3 loop spans 15 amino acids. Trimming took 5 bases from V and 0 from J, leaving 10 bases between them. Per germline, CDR1 MGHRA and CDR2 YSYEKL. The CDR3 here is CASSGHFTNTGELFF. The DNA for the CDR3 is TGCGCCAGCAGCGGGCACTTTACGAACACCGGGGAGCTGTTTTTT.

The J gene is TRBJ2-7, the V gene TRBV14; TRBD1 might be the D (5 bases). V lost 0 bases and J lost 4, with 10 bases in between. The CDR3 has 14 amino acids. Germline lookup yields CDR1 SGHDN and CDR2 FVKESK. The CDR3 here is CASSQDRVGYEQYF. DNA of the CDR3: TGTGCCAGCAGCCAAGACAGGGTAGGGTACGAGCAGTACTTC.

The rearrangement links TRBV2 to TRBJ2-7; 9 positions match TRBD2. Germline values: CDR1 SNHLY, CDR2 FYNNEI. The CDR3 is 16 residues long. The V gene end was trimmed by 0 bases and the J gene end by 4 bases; junction bases not matched to a gene: 7. The CDR3 DNA sequence: TGTGCCAGCAGTGAAGCCCCAGGACTAGCGCCTTACGAGCAGTACTTC. This gives the protein CASSEAPGLAPYEQYF.

This chain joins TRBV19 and TRBJ1-1; D not certain. The germline V and J ends were trimmed by 8 bases and 0 bases, with 16 bases remaining between them. Germline V CDR1 and CDR2: LNHDA, SQIVND (reference sequence). The CDR3 spans 15 residues. In nucleotides, the CDR3 is TGTGCCAGTTCAACTGGGTGGCGGTTGAACACTGAAGCTTTCTTT. Its translation is CASSTGWRLNTEAFF.

There are a few counts of this clone. The chain links TRBV30 to TRBJ1-2; D not certain. Trimming took 5 bases from V and 8 from J, leaving 15 bases between them. The CDR3 covers 12 residues. Germline-derived CDR1 and CDR2 are GTSNPN and SVGIG (reference sequence). The CDR3 reads CAWHRRRHGYTF. Here the CDR3 DNA reads TGTGCCTGGCATCGTAGGAGGCACGGCTACACCTTC.

The chain is built from TRBV5-1 and TRBJ2-5; no clear D gene. The J call may not be correct, given that the DNA end is closer to TRBJ2-7. Germline V lookup: CDR1 SGHRS, CDR2 YFSETQ. The CDR3 runs to 15 residues. The DNA for the CDR3 is TGCGCCAGCAGCTTGACATCTGACCCGAGGTACGAGCAGTACTTC. Protein: CASSLTSDPRYEQYF.

The V call is TRBV6-1, the J call TRBJ1-4; a weak D match, TRBD1 (6 bases). This CDR3 is 15 amino acids long. Per germline, CDR1 MNHNS and CDR2 SASEGT. Trimming shortened V by 1 base and J by 0 bases, and 6 bases separated the two germline ends. The CDR3 region has the DNA TGTGCCAGCAGTGAAGGGACAGCAACTAATGAAAAACTGTTTTTT. Encoded protein: CASSEGTATNEKLFF.

Of note for this clone: The junction does not match germline at one end; this may be a read error. The chain employs TRBV6-6 and TRBJ1-6; D gene uncertain. Germline assignment: CDR1 MNHNY and CDR2 SVGAGI (reference sequence). The CDR3 has 14 amino acids. The CDR3 loop is CASKSTDYNSPLHF. The CDR3 bases are TGTGCCAGCAAATCGACGGACTATAATTCCCCCCTCCACTTT.